A selection of T cell receptor beta chains follows, all from one sample in a study of T-cell reconstitution after alpha-beta-depleted transplantation in children. TCRdb itself ran the PCR reads through MiXCR, one entry per CDR3 protein. The sample has approximately 1,000,000 distinct CDR3 sequences; roughly 31% are singletons. Sequenced here: PBMCs, mostly from graft donor cells, sampled 360 days after TCRalphabeta/CD19-depleted stem cell transplant. The source of these receptors is a boy under two years old who had a stem cell transplant for SCID, so the T cells may come from the graft donor. The CDR3 runs from the conserved cysteine through the conserved F or W. The D gene is left open where the match is weak. A clone size is listed for some rows: how often the clone was seen (once, few, many), or a class if it is expanded.

V gene	J gene	clone size	D gene	CDR3 protein	CDR3 DNA
TRBV7-9	TRBJ2-6	.	.	CASSLDAGKHGANVLTF	TGTGCCAGCAGCTTAGACGCCGGGAAACATGGGGCCAACGTCCTGACTTTC
TRBV5-6	TRBJ2-3	.	TRBD1	CASSRTGPGSERPFLGGDTQYF	TGTGCCAGCAGCCGGACAGGGCCAGGGAGTGAACGACCCTTCCTGGGGGGAGATACGCAGTATTTT
TRBV29-1	TRBJ2-2	.	.	CSVGPTGSNTGELFF	TGCAGCGTTGGCCCGACAGGCTCGAACACCGGGGAGCTGTTTTTT
TRBV20-1	TRBJ2-2	few	TRBD2	CSARSTGGGTGELFF	TGCAGTGCTAGGTCGACGGGGGGGGGCACCGGGGAGCTGTTTTTT
TRBV12-3/TRBV12-4	TRBJ2-3	many	TRBD2	CASSFGGGTDTQYF	TGTGCCAGCAGTTTTGGCGGGGGAACAGATACGCAGTATTTT
TRBV2	TRBJ2-5	.	.	CASSDLGRPLQETQYF	TGTGCCAGCAGCGACTTAGGGCGCCCCCTCCAAGAGACCCAGTACTTC
TRBV18	TRBJ2-1	.	TRBD2	CASSAGGGYEQFF	TGTGCCAGCTCTGCCGGGGGGGGCTATGAGCAGTTCTTC
TRBV6-1	TRBJ1-5	.	.	CASLVGSNQPQHF	TGTGCCAGCCTTGTGGGGAGCAATCAGCCCCAGCATTTT
TRBV5-5	TRBJ2-1	.	TRBD2	CASRWGGGVNNEQFF	TGTGCCAGCAGGTGGGGCGGGGGGGTTAACAATGAGCAGTTCTTC
TRBV4-1	TRBJ2-5	few	.	CASSLTGRGLPETQYF	TGCGCCAGCAGCCTCACAGGGCGAGGACTTCCAGAGACCCAGTACTTC
TRBV12-3/TRBV12-4	TRBJ2-7	many	.	CASSLRVRETYEQYF	TGTGCCAGCAGTTTACGCGTGAGGGAGACTTACGAGCAGTACTTC
TRBV10-3	TRBJ2-7	.	TRBD1	CAISDPGTGGTYEQYF	TGTGCCATCAGTGACCCCGGGACAGGGGGAACCTACGAGCAGTACTTC
TRBV7-2	TRBJ1-4	.	.	CASRETNNEKLFF	TGTGCCAGCAGGGAGACTAATAATGAAAAACTGTTTTTT
TRBV20-1	TRBJ2-5	.	TRBD2	CSASPRGVQETQYF	TGCAGTGCTTCCCCTCGGGGGGTTCAAGAGACCCAGTACTTC
TRBV7-2	TRBJ1-2	few	.	CASSTTGPGGYTF	TGTGCCAGCAGCACGACAGGCCCCGGGGGCTACACCTTC
TRBV6-5	TRBJ1-4	few	TRBD1	CASSYGGGDEKLFF	TGTGCCAGCAGTTACGGAGGGGGCGATGAAAAACTGTTTTTT
TRBV3-1	TRBJ2-1	few	TRBD1	CASSQGTGTWNEQFF	TGTGCCAGCAGCCAAGGGACAGGGACATGGAATGAGCAGTTCTTC
TRBV5-1	TRBJ2-1	.	.	CASRSRSVGGYNEQFF	TGCGCCAGCAGGTCCCGGTCGGTAGGGGGGTACAATGAGCAGTTCTTC
TRBV5-1	TRBJ1-3	many	.	CASSSGSGNTIYF	TGTGCCAGCAGTTCAGGTTCTGGAAACACCATATATTTT
TRBV28	TRBJ2-4	.	TRBD1	CASSLEDRGLVNIQYF	TGTGCCAGCAGTTTAGAGGACAGGGGGCTGGTGAACATTCAGTACTTC
TRBV5-1	TRBJ2-1	few	.	CASSLVWAYNEQFF	TGCGCCAGCAGCTTAGTTTGGGCGTACAATGAGCAGTTCTTC
TRBV15	TRBJ1-1	few	.	CATSRGEAGRNTEAFF	TGTGCCACCAGCAGAGGCGAGGCAGGGAGGAACACTGAAGCTTTCTTT
TRBV7-3	TRBJ2-3	.	TRBD2	CASSLGAGGRDTQYF	TGTGCCAGCAGCTTAGGAGCGGGGGGGCGCGATACGCAGTATTTT
TRBV18	TRBJ2-1	.	.	CASSPRMGDMDEQFF	TGTGCCAGCTCACCACGTATGGGTGACATGGATGAGCAGTTCTTC
TRBV2	TRBJ2-1	.	TRBD1	CASSEGPGGDEQFF	TGTGCCAGCAGTGAAGGGCCAGGGGGCGATGAGCAGTTCTTC
TRBV12-3/TRBV12-4	TRBJ2-3	.	.	CASSLAHLTDTQYF	TGTGCCAGCAGTTTAGCCCACCTGACAGATACGCAGTATTTT